This T cell receptor beta chain came from a study of naive and memory T cell subsets. The sample holds a few counts of this clonotype. Its specificity is not known. Germline V gives CDR1 ENHRY, CDR2 SYGVKD. V gave up 2 bases and J gave up 4 bases, with 10 bases separating them. The CDR3 sequence is 14 residues long. The beta constant-region primer was an equimolar mix of two oligonucleotides covering TRBC1 and TRBC2. Ligated cDNA was amplified by four rounds of PCR with nested alpha and beta constant-region primers and SP2. TCRdb analysed the UMI-ligation and nested PCR reads with MiXCR anew, one entry per CDR3 protein. The sample consists of around 93,000 distinct CDR3 sequences, around 11% of them appearing once. Whole-study findings and limits: Clonotypes are single alpha or beta chains, not paired receptors. In naive cells, over 95% of TCR sequences were seen only once. A few larger clonotypes appeared in naive repertoires, especially CD8, possibly memory cells re-expressing CD45RA.

The sequence was obtained from a human donor in good health. Sequencing was performed on naive CD4+ T cells from blood. This rearrangement joins TRBV10-3 to TRBJ2-3; a weak D match, TRBD2 (6 bases). The CDR3 here is CAISEGAGPDTQYF. CDR3 nucleotide sequence: TGTGCCATCAGTGAGGGGGCGGGGCCAGATACGCAGTATTTT.